The T cell receptor (beta chain) described here comes from a study of T cell changes during pregnancy in multiple sclerosis. TCRdb keeps only in-frame clones here, not all; method: immunoSEQ multiplex PCR. Of about 47,000 clones in the sample, 80% to 95% are singletons; the top ten hold around 2.1%. Between the trimmed V and J ends, which lost 3 bases and 7 bases, there was a span of 8 bases. CDR3 length: 11 amino acids. CDR1 is SGHRS, CDR2 YFSETQ, per germline. The rearrangement uses TRBV5-1 and TRBJ2-7; D gene unclear. Sequenced here: peripheral blood, sampled in the third trimester of pregnancy. The TCR was taken from a female donor with multiple sclerosis, enrolled in a pregnancy study. The CDR3 DNA is TGCGCCAGCAGCTATAACCAGGAGCAGTACTTC. Translating it yields CASSYNQEQYF.